The 18 T cell receptor beta chains reported below all come from one sample, sequenced in a study of T cell clones after liver transplantation. The data were produced by immunoSEQ multiplex PCR, yet TCRdb's version contains in-frame clones alone and is incomplete. The data contain 50,000 or so clones, approximately 71% of them singletons. The sequenced sample was CD4+ T cells from blood, obtained more than 52 months after liver transplant. These receptor sequences come from a human patient who received a liver transplant. The T cells may come from the graft donor.

This clone was counted only a few times. The chain couples TRBV11-1 to TRBJ1-6; no firm D call. The V gene's germline CDR1 is SGHAT and CDR2 FQDESV (reference sequence). V was shortened by 1 base and J by 5 bases, with 6 bases between the two germline ends. The CDR3 covers 14 residues. As DNA, the CDR3 is TGTGCCAGCAGCTTAGACAGTAATAATTCACCCCTCCACTTT. It translates to CASSLDSNNSPLHF.

This clone turned up a few times. J is TRBJ2-7 and V is TRBV7-9; D not certain. Germline values: CDR1 SEHNR, CDR2 FQNEAQ (reference sequence). The CDR3 covers 15 residues. Trimming pared 2 bases from V and 0 bases from J, leaving 11 bases between. CDR3 residues: CASSLNLVSSYEQYF. The CDR3 DNA sequence: TGTGCCAGCAGCTTAAATTTGGTCAGCTCCTACGAGCAGTACTTC.

This clone came up once. J is TRBJ2-1 and V is TRBV6-1; 9 positions match TRBD2. J gave up 3 bases and V 7 bases, and 7 bases lay outside the gene matches. The CDR3 is made up of 15 amino acids. The germline CDR1 and CDR2 sequences are MNHNS and SASEGT. DNA of the CDR3: TGTGCCAGCAAGGGCGGGGGGGCTGGCTACAATGAGCAGTTCTTC. It is translated as CASKGGGAGYNEQFF.

This rearrangement joins TRBV30 to TRBJ2-2; D not certain. Trimming pared 4 bases from V and 2 bases from J, leaving 11 bases between. The CDR3 has 14 amino acids. From germline, CDR1 is GTSNPN and CDR2 SVGIG (reference sequence). This CDR3 reads CAWTRSRNTGELFF. The CDR3, as DNA: TGTGCCTGGACAAGATCAAGAAACACCGGGGAGCTGTTTTTT.

The chain combines TRBV25-1 with TRBJ1-4; D not resolved. Trimming took 8 bases from V and 4 from J, leaving 8 bases between them. The CDR3 runs 12 residues. Per germline, CDR1 MGHDK and CDR2 SYGVNS. The CDR3 coding sequence is TGTGCCAGCGGATTCGGTAATGAAAAACTGTTTTTT. Its translation: CASGFGNEKLFF.

The V call is TRBV7-2, the J call TRBJ2-6; the D is unclear. Germline V CDR1 and CDR2: SGHTA, FQGNSA. The CDR3 sequence is 16 residues long. V shed 1 base and J shed 0 bases, with 7 bases lying between them. Written as DNA, the CDR3 is TGTGCCAGCAGCTTAGTGGGGTTCTCTGGGGCCAACGTCCTGACTTTC. Translation gives CASSLVGFSGANVLTF. Variable domain in full (rest from reference TRBV7-2 and TRBJ2-6): GAGVSQSPSNKVTEKGKDVELRCDPISGHTALYWYRQSLGQGLEFLIYFQGNSAPDKSGLPSDRFSAERTGGSVSTLTIQRTQQEDSAVYLCASSLVGFSGANVLTFGAGSRLTVL.

J is TRBJ1-4 and V is TRBV6-5; the D gene is possibly TRBD1 (5 bases). Germline CDR1 MNHEY, CDR2 SVGAGI. This CDR3 spans 15 amino acids. The V and J ends lost 5 bases and 5 bases respectively, with 15 bases between them. The CDR3 region has the DNA TGTGCCAGCAGTCCATTGGGGCAGCAAAATGAAAAACTGTTTTTT. Protein: CASSPLGQQNEKLFF.

This clone was seen a single time. The chain employs TRBV6-1 and TRBJ1-3, with D possibly TRBD1 on 5 matching bases. Germline V CDR1 and CDR2: MNHNS, SASEGT. V was clipped by 7 bases and J by 0 bases, with 10 bases between them. This CDR3 has 14 residues. CDR3 protein: CASKEGRSGNTIYF. CDR3 nucleotide sequence: TGTGCCAGCAAGGAGGGGCGCTCTGGAAACACCATATATTTT.

The chain couples TRBV7-2 to TRBJ1-1, with a tentative D call TRBD1 (5 bases). The germline V gene encodes CDR1 SGHTA and CDR2 FQGNSA. V lost 5 bases to trimming and J lost 0 bases, with 10 bases between them. The CDR3 runs to 14 residues. CDR3 DNA sequence: TGTGCCAGCAGCGCTAGACAGCTGAACACTGAAGCTTTCTTT. The encoded protein is CASSARQLNTEAFF.

This clone was picked up one time. The rearrangement uses TRBV19 and TRBJ1-5; 9 positions match TRBD1. The germline V gene encodes CDR1 LNHDA and CDR2 SQIVND (reference sequence). Losses at the gene ends were 4 bases for V and 0 bases for J; bases not matched to a gene: 4. The CDR3 runs to 16 residues. The CDR3 protein is CASSTGTGSSNQPQHF. In nucleotides, the CDR3 is TGTGCCAGTAGTACAGGGACAGGGAGTAGCAATCAGCCCCAGCATTTT.

The chain combines TRBV5-5 with TRBJ2-7; 8 bases map to TRBD1. The V and J ends lost 4 bases and 6 bases, in that order; junction bases with no gene match: 9. CDR3 size: 14 residues. Germline assignment: CDR1 SGHKS and CDR2 YYEKEE (reference sequence). CDR3 in DNA: TGTGCCAGCAGCCCCAGGACAGGGACAGGCGAGCAGTACTTC. This encodes CASSPRTGTGEQYF.

This chain's CDR3 is CSVGREMREAFF. The CDR3 nucleotides read TGCAGCGTTGGCAGGGAGATGAGGGAAGCTTTCTTT. V is TRBV29-1 and J is TRBJ1-1; the D gene is possibly TRBD1 (5 bases). Between the trimmed V and J ends, which lost 4 bases and 8 bases, there was a span of 14 bases. Germline V gives CDR1 SQVTM, CDR2 ANQGSEA. The CDR3 has 12 residues.

This chain connects TRBV6-6 to TRBJ1-3; D gene uncertain. Trimming took off 6 bases at V and 0 bases at J, with 6 bases between the two ends. Germline CDR1 is MNHNY and CDR2 is SVGAGI (reference sequence). The CDR3 covers 13 residues. Here the CDR3 reads CASRWGSGNTIYF. The CDR3 bases are TGTGCCAGCAGGTGGGGCTCTGGAAACACCATATATTTT.

The chain employs TRBV5-4 and TRBJ2-7; no clear D gene. CDR1 is SGHNT and CDR2 is YYREEE in the germline V gene (reference sequence). The V end was cut by 1 base, the J end by 1 base, with 9 bases between. This CDR3 is 14 amino acids long. CDR3 coding DNA: TGTGCCAGCAGCTTGAGCCGCGGTTCCTACGAGCAGTACTTC. Translated: CASSLSRGSYEQYF.

This clone was recorded a few times. CDR3: CASRPAGQNTGELFF. The CDR3, as DNA: TGTGCCAGCAGACCAGCGGGGCAGAACACCGGGGAGCTGTTTTTT. The V call is TRBV6-1, the J call TRBJ2-2; the match to TRBD2 covers 7 bases. The CDR3 is 15 amino acids. Germline lookup yields CDR1 MNHNS and CDR2 SASEGT. Trimming at V came to 6 bases and at J to 1 base, leaving 5 bases not matched to a gene.

The chain employs TRBV30 and TRBJ1-3; D unclear. Trimming removed 2 bases at V and 1 base at J, with 6 bases between. The CDR3 sequence is 13 residues long. Germline loops: CDR1 GTSNPN, CDR2 SVGIG (reference sequence). The CDR3: CAWSSRSGNTIYF. The CDR3 nucleotides are TGTGCCTGGAGTTCCCGGTCTGGAAACACCATATATTTT. Using reference TRBV30 and TRBJ1-3 for the parts outside the CDR3, the full variable domain is SQTIHQWPATLVQPVGSPLSLECTVEGTSNPNLYWYRQAAGRGLQLLFYSVGIGQISSEVPQNLSASRPQDRQFILSSKKLLLSDSGFYLCAWSSRSGNTIYFGEGSWLTVV.

V usage is TRBV28 and J usage is TRBJ1-4, with 7 bases that match TRBD1. Germline V gene lookup returns CDR1 MDHEN and CDR2 SYDVKM. V gave up 6 bases and J gave up 4 bases; unmatched junction bases: 11. This CDR3 has 16 amino acids. In nucleotides, the CDR3 is TGTGCCAGCAGCCGCCTCCCAGGGGGGAATAATGAAAAACTGTTTTTT. It is translated as CASSRLPGGNNEKLFF.

The CDR3 loop is CASSPQGPGNTIYF. CDR3 coding DNA: TGTGCCAGCAGTCCACAGGGTCCTGGAAACACCATATATTTT. J is TRBJ1-3 and V is TRBV6-1, with a tentative D call TRBD1 (6 bases). Trimming took 5 bases from V and 2 from J, leaving 10 bases between them. The germline gives CDR1 MNHNS, CDR2 SASEGT. This CDR3 has 14 residues.